The 20 T cell receptor beta chains listed next were all sequenced from one sample in a study of cytomegalovirus exposure and HLA in healthy donors. Researchers ran the PCR with 60 Vbeta and 13 Jbeta primers. Generated by immunoSEQ multiplex PCR, the TCRdb table keeps only in-frame clones and is missing some. This sample yields approximately 190,000 clones, of which around 83% are seen a single time; 1.5% to 2% belongs to the top ten. Sequencing used PBMCs. The receptors were sampled from a man aged 40-50 years in good health and CMV-seropositive.

This sequence joins TRBV6-5 and TRBJ1-2; 12 bases agree with TRBD1. V was clipped by 10 bases and J by 8 bases; unmatched bases: 14. The CDR3 has 15 amino acids. The germline CDR1 and CDR2 sequences are MNHEY and SVGAGI. The chain's CDR3 is CATKFPGQGAAGYTF. The DNA of the CDR3 is TGTGCCACCAAGTTCCCGGGACAGGGGGCGGCAGGCTACACCTTC.

The chain employs TRBV5-1 and TRBJ1-1; D call uncertain. V was cut by 0 bases and J by 4 bases, with 10 bases left in between. Germline values: CDR1 SGHRS, CDR2 YFSETQ. The CDR3 has 14 amino acids. Written as DNA, the CDR3 is TGCGCCAGCAGCTTGGCTTCCGGGGTCACTGAAGCTTTCTTT. Amino acids: CASSLASGVTEAFF.

This chain links TRBV12-2 with TRBJ1-5; TRBD1, as called in the table, went unchecked against the DNA. TRBV12-2 is classified as a pseudogene. The CDR3 contains 17 residues. The CDR3 coding sequence is TGTGCAAGTCGCTTAGCGGGCAGTGAGTATAGCAATCAGCCCCAGCATTTT. This encodes CASRLAGSEYSNQPQHF.

This chain connects TRBV11-2 to TRBJ2-3; D unresolved. This CDR3 region has 16 residues. V was cut by 0 bases and J by 1 base, with 11 bases left in between. Germline V gene data show CDR1 as SGHAT and CDR2 as FQNNGV. The CDR3 region has the DNA TGTGCCAGCAGCTTAGATCCTCGCGTAGGCACAGATACGCAGTATTTT. This translates into CASSLDPRVGTDTQYF.

In its sample, this clone was seen a few times. Other DNA sequences of this sample code for an identical CDR3. The chain recombines TRBV27 with TRBJ1-3; 9 bases match TRBD1. The CDR3 extends over 15 amino acids. Per the germline V gene, CDR1 is MNHEY and CDR2 is SMNVEV (reference sequence). J was trimmed by 3 bases and V by 0 bases; bases with no gene match: 0. The CDR3 loop is CASSLSTGGGNTIYF. As DNA, the CDR3 is TGTGCCAGCAGTTTATCGACAGGGGGTGGAAACACCATATATTTT.

The V gene is TRBV2, the J gene TRBJ2-5; 11 bases are shared with TRBD2. Judging by the DNA end, TRBJ2-7 fits better; the J call may be wrong. Germline CDR1 is SNHLY and CDR2 is FYNNEI. The CDR3 runs 16 residues. In DNA form, the CDR3 reads TGTGCCAGCATACCCCCCGGGACTAGCGGTTTGTACGAGCAGTACTTC. Translating gives CASIPPGTSGLYEQYF.

The gene calls are TRBV29-1 and TRBJ2-7, with 9 positions matching TRBD1. The germline V gene encodes CDR1 SQVTM and CDR2 ANQGSEA. After removal of 7 bases from V and 7 bases from J, the junction contained 5 bases not matched to a gene. The CDR3 is 11 amino acids. The CDR3 region is CSAGTGQEQYF. The DNA for the CDR3 is TGCAGCGCCGGGACAGGGCAAGAGCAGTACTTC.

The V gene is TRBV18, the J gene TRBJ2-5, with D maybe TRBD1 (5 bases). This CDR3 comprises 16 residues. Trimming removed 3 bases at V and 1 base at J, with 15 bases between. Germline V gene lookup returns CDR1 KGHSH and CDR2 LQKENI. The CDR3 loop reads CASSPLPRALQETQYF. CDR3 sequence (DNA): TGTGCCAGCTCACCCCTTCCCAGGGCCCTCCAAGAGACCCAGTACTTC. Drawing the rest from reference TRBV18 and TRBJ2-5, the complete variable domain is NAGVMQNPRHLVRRRGQEARLRCSPMKGHSHVYWYRQLPEEGLKFMVYLQKENIIDESGMPKERFSAEFPKEGPSILRIQQVVRGDSAAYFCASSPLPRALQETQYFGPGTRLLVL.

This clone is a singleton in its sample. The rearrangement uses TRBV10-1 and TRBJ2-1; D is possibly TRBD2 (5 bases). The germline CDR1 and CDR2 sequences are WNHNN and SYGVQD (reference sequence). The CDR3 sequence is 13 residues long. V lost 10 bases to trimming and J lost 1 base, with 11 bases between them. The CDR3 nucleotides read TGCGCCACAAACCCGGGGTCCTACAATGAGCAGTTCTTC. Translation: CATNPGSYNEQFF.

The CDR3 protein is CASSNAGSDRGRGADTQYF. The CDR3 DNA reads TGTGCCAGCAGCAATGCCGGGTCCGACAGGGGCCGAGGAGCAGATACGCAGTATTTT. The genes are TRBV21-1 and TRBJ2-3; the table's D call, TRBD1, has no DNA check behind it. TRBV21-1 is deemed a pseudogene. The CDR3 totals 19 residues.

The rearrangement uses TRBV6-5 and TRBJ1-2; 9 nucleotides align to TRBD1. The V segment lost 4 bases and the J segment 8 bases; nucleotides outside the gene matches: 14. Germline CDR1 is MNHEY and CDR2 is SVGAGI. This CDR3 has 16 residues. CDR3 bases: TGTGCCAGCAGTTCCCCGGGACAGGGAATAGCGAGCGGCTACACCTTC. Protein: CASSSPGQGIASGYTF.

The chain is built from TRBV13 and TRBJ2-1, with 7 nucleotides matching TRBD1. CDR1 is PRHDT and CDR2 is FYEKMQ in the germline V gene (reference sequence). CDR3 size: 13 residues. Trimming took 5 bases from V and 5 from J; bases not matched to a gene: 3. DNA for the CDR3: TGTGCCAGCAGCCCAACAGGGGACAATGAGCAGTTCTTC. Protein product: CASSPTGDNEQFF.

The V and J genes are TRBV6-1 and TRBJ2-7, with 9 bases fitting TRBD1. Germline CDR1 and CDR2: MNHNS and SASEGT. The V gene end was trimmed by 5 bases and the J gene end by 1 base; junction bases not matched to a gene: 6. This CDR3 has 15 residues. CDR3 nucleotide sequence: TGTGCCAGCAGTTGGGGAGGGACAGGGTCCTACGAGCAGTACTTC. It yields the protein CASSWGGTGSYEQYF.

The chain joins TRBV11-2 to TRBJ1-3; D might be TRBD1 (5 bases). This CDR3 contains 16 residues. Germline assignment: CDR1 SGHAT and CDR2 FQNNGV. Trimming took 5 bases from V and 2 from J, leaving 16 bases between them. The CDR3 region is CASSPSGRVPGNTIYF. As DNA, the CDR3 is TGTGCCAGCAGCCCGTCGGGCAGGGTCCCTGGAAACACCATATATTTT.

The chain joins TRBV19 to TRBJ1-5; 10 nucleotides line up with TRBD1. Germline-derived CDR1 and CDR2 are LNHDA and SQIVND (reference sequence). Unmatched junction bases numbered 2, after V lost 4 bases and J lost 2 bases. CDR3 length: 15 residues. CDR3 sequence reads: CASSTGTGGNQPQHF. The CDR3 DNA is TGTGCCAGTAGTACCGGGACAGGGGGCAATCAGCCCCAGCATTTT.

V usage is TRBV9 and J usage is TRBJ2-1, with D perhaps TRBD2 (5 bases). V gave up 3 bases and J gave up 8 bases, with 18 bases separating them. This CDR3 is 15 amino acids long. Per germline, CDR1 SGDLS and CDR2 YYNGEE. The CDR3 sequence: CASSAEGLLWDEQFF. The CDR3 DNA follows: TGTGCCAGCAGCGCAGAGGGATTGTTATGGGATGAGCAGTTCTTC.

Notes on this clone: This same CDR3 is encoded by further DNA sequences in the sample. This rearrangement joins TRBV27 to TRBJ1-5; 7 bases are a match to TRBD1. Germline CDR1 MNHEY, CDR2 SMNVEV (reference sequence). The CDR3 runs 16 residues. Unmatched junction bases numbered 7, after V lost 5 bases and J lost 0 bases. The CDR3 DNA reads TGTGCCAGCAGTCCATCAACAGGGGATAGCAATCAGCCCCAGCATTTT. Amino acids: CASSPSTGDSNQPQHF.

Regarding this clone: Other DNA sequences within the sample encode an identical CDR3. This chain's CDR3 is CASSVTGQNTEAFF. CDR3 bases: TGTGCCAGCAGCGTGACAGGGCAGAACACTGAAGCTTTCTTT. The genes are TRBV9 and TRBJ1-1; the match to TRBD1 covers 7 bases. The CDR3 contains 14 residues. Trimming took 2 bases from V and 1 from J; bases not matched to a gene: 2. Germline V CDR1 and CDR2: SGDLS, YYNGEE.

In DNA form, the CDR3 reads TGTGCCAGCGCGGACAGGGGGGGCTATGGCTACACCTTC. It encodes CASADRGGYGYTF. The chain is built from TRBV19 and TRBJ1-2, with 10 bases matching TRBD1. The trim removed 9 bases at V and 4 bases at J, leaving 5 bases unmatched. The CDR3 length is 13 residues. Germline CDR1 and CDR2: LNHDA and SQIVND (reference sequence).

J is TRBJ2-7 and V is TRBV2, with D perhaps matching TRBD1 (5 bases). This CDR3 comprises 13 residues. Trimming pared 7 bases from V and 2 bases from J, leaving 12 bases between. The V gene's germline CDR1 is SNHLY and CDR2 FYNNEI. CDR3 DNA sequence: TGTGCCAGCATGGCAGGGCGTACCTACGAGCAGTACTTC. It codes for CASMAGRTYEQYF.